A single sample is the source of the 14 T cell receptor beta chains below, sequenced in a study of shared clonotypes between healthy human individuals. Generated by immunoSEQ multiplex PCR, the TCRdb table keeps only in-frame clones and is missing some. The sample lists roughly 1,600,000 clones, 97% to 99% occurring once. The sample taken for sequencing was naive CD4+ T cells sorted from blood. Specified subset: CD45RA+ positively selected. These receptors originate from a man between 25 and 39 years old in good health.

The chain links TRBV7-2 to TRBJ2-1; 7 nucleotides line up with TRBD1. Per the germline V gene, CDR1 is SGHTA and CDR2 is FQGNSA. V was pared by 5 bases and J by 9 bases, with 7 bases of the junction left unmatched. The length of the CDR3 is 13 residues. The CDR3 is CASSLDRAVEQFF. The CDR3, as DNA: TGTGCCAGCAGCCTAGACAGGGCGGTTGAGCAGTTCTTC.

Concerning this clone itself: The sample has other DNA sequences that encode this CDR3 too. The genes are TRBV28 and TRBJ2-1; D possibly matches TRBD1 or TRBD2 (5 bases each). The CDR3 is 15 amino acids. CDR1 and CDR2 from the germline V gene are MDHEN and SYDVKM. The V and J ends lost 5 bases and 8 bases respectively, with 19 bases between them. For the CDR3, the DNA is TGTGCCAGCAGTCTCCGGGACCGGGGACGCGATGAGCAGTTCTTC. Translating it yields CASSLRDRGRDEQFF.

The rearrangement joins TRBV9 to TRBJ2-1; no firm D call. CDR3 length equals 16 residues. V lost 4 bases and J lost 8, with 22 bases in between. Germline V CDR1 and CDR2: SGDLS, YYNGEE. The CDR3 coding sequence is TGTGCCAGCAGCCCCCCATCGGGTCCCCCGGCGCATGAGCAGTTCTTC. Translating it yields CASSPPSGPPAHEQFF.

V usage is TRBV9 and J usage is TRBJ2-1, with D unresolved. V shed 4 bases and J shed 6 bases, with 14 bases lying between them. There are 14 residues in the CDR3. In germline, CDR1 is SGDLS, CDR2 YYNGEE. CDR3 sequence reads: CASSTSPTPNEQFF. For the CDR3, the DNA is TGTGCCAGCAGCACATCCCCCACCCCCAATGAGCAGTTCTTC.

The V and J genes are TRBV30 and TRBJ2-7, with unresolved D. Germline loops: CDR1 GTSNPN, CDR2 SVGIG (reference sequence). The V end lost 4 bases, the J end lost 7 bases, and 20 bases lay between the germline ends. This CDR3 has 14 residues. CDR3 loop: CAWTQPATMREQYF. The CDR3 bases are TGTGCCTGGACCCAACCGGCGACCATGAGGGAGCAGTACTTC. The full variable domain, in which reference TRBV30 and TRBJ2-7 provide the parts outside the CDR3, is SQTIHQWPATLVQPVGSPLSLECTVEGTSNPNLYWYRQAAGRGLQLLFYSVGIGQISSEVPQNLSASRPQDRQFILSSKKLLLSDSGFYLCAWTQPATMREQYFGPGTRLTVT.

On this clone: Other nucleotide sequences from this sample produce the same CDR3. The chain has TRBV28 and TRBJ2-7, with TRBD1 matching over 9 bases. The J segment lost 2 bases and the V segment lost 6 bases, leaving 8 bases of the junction unmatched. This CDR3 is built from 15 residues. Germline assignment: CDR1 MDHEN and CDR2 SYDVKM. The CDR3 sequence is CASSPGTGRAYEQYF. The CDR3 bases are TGTGCCAGCAGCCCCGGGACAGGGCGGGCCTACGAGCAGTACTTC.

The chain links TRBV30 to TRBJ2-7; D is undetermined. The germline V gene has CDR1 GTSNPN and CDR2 SVGIG (reference sequence). With 5 bases removed from V and 6 bases from J, the gap between germline ends came to 14 bases. The CDR3 has 12 residues. CDR3 in DNA: TGTGCCTGGGCACCGTCGAGCGTCGAGCAGTACTTC. Protein: CAWAPSSVEQYF.

The chain uses TRBV29-1 and TRBJ2-1, with 10 bases fitting TRBD1. V was clipped by 6 bases and J by 8 bases; unmatched bases: 7. This CDR3 is built from 13 residues. CDR1 and CDR2 (germline): SQVTM, ANQGSEA. The CDR3 sequence: CSVGTGVVDEQFF. DNA for the CDR3: TGCAGCGTGGGGACAGGGGTGGTCGATGAGCAGTTCTTC.

The chain has TRBV10-3 and TRBJ1-4; D remains unclear. Trimming left V 4 bases short and J 8 bases short, with 8 bases between. Germline values: CDR1 ENHRY, CDR2 SYGVKD. The CDR3 covers 12 residues. In DNA, the CDR3 is TGTGCCATCAGTGCCGGACCAGAAAAACTGTTTTTT. Translation: CAISAGPEKLFF.

This clone was detected once. V and J are TRBV10-1 and TRBJ2-5; 13 bases match TRBD2. The germline V gene encodes CDR1 WNHNN and CDR2 SYGVQD (reference sequence). The CDR3 runs 15 residues. With V trimmed by 4 bases and J by 5 bases, 4 bases remained unmatched. The CDR3 loop reads CASSVGLAGAETQYF. The CDR3 nucleotides are TGCGCCAGCAGTGTTGGACTAGCGGGAGCTGAGACCCAGTACTTC.

The rearrangement links TRBV10-1 to TRBJ2-5; D not resolved. The germline gives CDR1 WNHNN, CDR2 SYGVQD (reference sequence). V was clipped by 2 bases and J by 5 bases, with 12 bases between them. This CDR3 is 14 amino acids long. CDR3 loop: CASSEGLLQETQYF. The CDR3 bases are TGCGCCAGCAGTGAGGGCCTTCTTCAGGAGACCCAGTACTTC.

V is TRBV5-1 and J is TRBJ2-3, with 9 bases matching TRBD1. Germline V CDR1 and CDR2: SGHRS, YFSETQ. V lost 6 bases and J lost 6; bases outside the gene matches: 8. This CDR3 comprises 14 residues. As DNA, the CDR3 is TGCGCCAGCAATACAGGGGGCCAGTACGATACGCAGTATTTT. It yields the protein CASNTGGQYDTQYF.

CDR3 DNA sequence: TGTGCCAGCTCACCACTTTACGGGAATGAAAAACTGTTTTTT. This sequence encodes CASSPLYGNEKLFF. The gene calls are TRBV18 and TRBJ1-4; D ambiguous. Germline lookup yields CDR1 KGHSH and CDR2 LQKENI. The CDR3 extends over 14 amino acids. Trimming took off 1 base at V and 5 bases at J, with 8 bases between the two ends.

In its sample, this clone was seen once. The V and J genes are TRBV4-3 and TRBJ1-2, with D unclear. There are 15 residues in the CDR3. Trimming took off 1 base at V and 2 bases at J, with 11 bases between the two ends. Germline V gene lookup returns CDR1 LGHNA and CDR2 YSLEER. As DNA, the CDR3 is TGCGCCAGCAGCCAAGTTCGAGGCGGGAACTATGGCTACACCTTC. This encodes CASSQVRGGNYGYTF.